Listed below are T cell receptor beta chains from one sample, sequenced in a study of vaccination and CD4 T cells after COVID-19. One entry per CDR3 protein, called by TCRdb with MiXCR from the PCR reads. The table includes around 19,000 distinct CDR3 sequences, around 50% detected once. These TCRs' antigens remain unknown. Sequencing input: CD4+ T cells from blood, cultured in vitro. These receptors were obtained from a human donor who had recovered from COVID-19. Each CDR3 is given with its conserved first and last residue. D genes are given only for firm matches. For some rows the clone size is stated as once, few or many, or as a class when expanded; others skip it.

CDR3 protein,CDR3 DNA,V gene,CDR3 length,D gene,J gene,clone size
CASSSTPNEQFF,TGTGCCAGCAGCTCAACTCCCAATGAGCAGTTCTTC,TRBV2,12,-,TRBJ2-1,-
CASSYRALLETYNEQFF,TGTGCCAGCAGCTACAGGGCCCTCCTAGAGACCTACAATGAGCAGTTCTTC,TRBV7-9,17,-,TRBJ2-1,few
CASSQTGGNTEAFF,TGTGCCAGCAGCCAGACAGGGGGGAACACTGAAGCTTTCTTT,TRBV7-9,14,TRBD1,TRBJ1-1,-
CASRLRATSSTDTQYF,TGTGCCAGCAGACTCCGAGCGACCTCTAGCACAGATACGCAGTATTTT,TRBV7-8,16,-,TRBJ2-3,-
CSAPTADRGSAIQYF,TGCAGTGCTCCCACCGCGGACAGGGGAAGTGCCATTCAGTACTTC,TRBV20-1,15,TRBD1,TRBJ2-4,-
CASSEATSPGEQFF,TGTGCCAGCAGTGAAGCTACCAGTCCGGGTGAGCAGTTCTTC,TRBV2,14,-,TRBJ2-1,once
CASSSGTGRYEQYF,TGTGCCAGCAGCTCGGGGACAGGGCGATACGAGCAGTACTTC,TRBV11-3,14,TRBD1,TRBJ2-7,-
CASSQPGQGTYGYTF,TGCGCCAGCAGCCAGCCGGGACAGGGGACCTATGGCTACACCTTC,TRBV4-1,15,TRBD1,TRBJ1-2,-
CATSIGSQPQHF,TGTGCCACCAGTATAGGGAGTCAGCCCCAGCATTTT,TRBV24-1,12,-,TRBJ1-5,-
CAISEAGGNQPQHF,TGTGCCATCAGTGAGGCGGGCGGCAATCAGCCCCAGCATTTT,TRBV10-3,14,-,TRBJ1-5,-
CAISGGDRDNGYTF,TGTGCCATCAGTGGGGGGGACAGGGACAATGGCTACACCTTC,TRBV10-3,14,TRBD1,TRBJ1-2,-
CASSKGRGGNTEAFF,TGCGCCAGCAGCAAAGGCAGGGGCGGGAACACTGAAGCTTTCTTT,TRBV4-3,15,-,TRBJ1-1,-
CASSPDSLSGNTIYF,TGTGCCAGCAGCCCCGACAGCCTCTCTGGAAACACCATATATTTT,TRBV2,15,-,TRBJ1-3,-
CASSLDYRRAFF,TGTGCCAGCAGCTTAGATTACCGGAGAGCTTTCTTT,TRBV11-3,12,-,TRBJ1-1,-
CASSGYTGGGSPLHF,TGTGCCAGCAGTGGCTACACAGGGGGTGGTTCACCCCTCCACTTT,TRBV6-1,15,TRBD1,TRBJ1-6,-
CASNPGGSEDTQYF,TGTGCCAGCAACCCCGGGGGGAGCGAGGATACGCAGTATTTT,TRBV11-3,14,TRBD2,TRBJ2-3,-
CASSLDRDTQYF,TGTGCCAGCAGCTTAGATCGAGATACGCAGTATTTT,TRBV11-3,12,-,TRBJ2-3,-
CSAYDRERGYTF,TGCAGTGCTTACGACAGGGAAAGGGGCTACACCTTC,TRBV20-1,12,TRBD1,TRBJ1-2,few
CASSQAYRAKGQPQHF,TGCGCCAGCAGCCAAGCGTACAGGGCAAAGGGGCAGCCCCAGCATTTT,TRBV4-1,16,-,TRBJ1-5,-
CASSLAGITYEQYF,TGTGCCAGCAGCCTAGCGGGAATCACCTACGAGCAGTACTTC,TRBV3-1,14,TRBD2,TRBJ2-7,-
CASSLRVAADTEAFF,TGTGCCAGCAGCTTAAGGGTGGCAGCCGACACTGAAGCTTTCTTT,TRBV11-3,15,-,TRBJ1-1,-
CASSLESRGNYGYTF,TGTGCCAGCAGCTTAGAGAGCAGGGGTAACTATGGCTACACCTTC,TRBV11-2,15,-,TRBJ1-2,-
CSAEAGRFGGYTF,TGCAGCGCCGAAGCGGGCCGCTTTGGGGGCTACACCTTC,TRBV29-1,13,-,TRBJ1-2,once
CASSLRGAGSTEAFF,TGTGCCAGCAGTTTACGGGGAGCGGGAAGCACTGAAGCTTTCTTT,TRBV27,15,-,TRBJ1-1,-
CSVGDRDGQPQHF,TGCAGCGTGGGAGACAGGGACGGTCAGCCCCAGCATTTT,TRBV29-1,13,TRBD1,TRBJ1-5,once
CATSKGQGITGELFF,TGTGCCACCAGTAAGGGACAGGGGATTACCGGGGAGCTGTTTTTT,TRBV15,15,TRBD1,TRBJ2-2,-
CASSQPRGWGEGEAFF,TGCGCCAGCAGCCAACCCCGGGGGTGGGGGGAGGGAGAAGCTTTCTTT,TRBV4-1,16,-,TRBJ1-1,-
CATSWRGDEKLFF,TGTGCCACCAGCTGGCGGGGCGATGAAAAACTGTTTTTT,TRBV15,13,-,TRBJ1-4,-
CSARDPGRGLRNQPQHF,TGCAGTGCTAGAGACCCCGGGAGGGGGCTGAGAAATCAGCCCCAGCATTTT,TRBV20-1,17,TRBD1,TRBJ1-5,-
CAWKRKNTEAFF,TGTGCCTGGAAACGGAAGAACACTGAAGCTTTCTTT,TRBV30,12,-,TRBJ1-1,-
CASSARLGQGGDTEAFF,TGTGCCAGCTCAGCACGACTCGGACAGGGAGGCGACACTGAAGCTTTCTTT,TRBV18,17,TRBD1,TRBJ1-1,-
CASSLGGPLNYGYTF,TGTGCCAGCAGCTTGGGCGGGCCACTTAACTATGGCTACACCTTC,TRBV5-4,15,-,TRBJ1-2,-
CASSYGYGLGSNQPQHF,TGTGCCAGCAGTTACGGGTACGGGCTGGGGAGCAATCAGCCCCAGCATTTT,TRBV6-2/TRBV6-3,17,-,TRBJ1-5,-
CASSSSRQDTGELFF,TGTGCCAGCAGCTCCTCCCGACAGGACACCGGGGAGCTGTTTTTT,TRBV5-5,15,-,TRBJ2-2,-
CASSRRSGFGTDTQYF,TGCGCCAGCAGCCGTCGTAGTGGCTTCGGCACAGATACGCAGTATTTT,TRBV7-2,16,-,TRBJ2-3,-
CSAQRGGLAGVLETQYF,TGCAGTGCTCAGAGGGGTGGCCTAGCGGGAGTTCTGGAGACCCAGTACTTC,TRBV20-1,17,TRBD2,TRBJ2-5,few
CASSPAGGQETQYF,TGTGCCAGCAGCCCAGCAGGGGGCCAAGAGACCCAGTACTTC,TRBV7-9,14,TRBD1,TRBJ2-5,-
CSAPGSGGRDGGTDTQYF,TGCAGTGCTCCCGGTTCTGGCGGGAGGGACGGGGGCACAGATACGCAGTATTTT,TRBV20-1,18,TRBD2,TRBJ2-3,few
CASSNLYSGNTEAFF,TGTGCCAGCAGCAATTTGTACAGCGGGAACACTGAAGCTTTCTTT,TRBV21-1,15,-,TRBJ1-1,few
CASRGQGSRGYTF,TGTGCCAGCCGGGGACAGGGGAGTCGCGGCTACACCTTC,TRBV6-1,13,TRBD1,TRBJ1-2,-
CASSSRQGVEETQYF,TGTGCCAGCAGTTCCAGGCAGGGGGTCGAAGAGACCCAGTACTTC,TRBV27,15,TRBD1,TRBJ2-5,few
CASSVSGNQPQHF,TGTGCCAGCAGTGTGTCGGGAAATCAGCCCCAGCATTTT,TRBV25-1,13,-,TRBJ1-5,-
CASREEAFNSYEQYF,TGTGCCAGCAGAGAGGAGGCCTTCAACTCCTACGAGCAGTACTTC,TRBV2,15,-,TRBJ2-7,once
CASSQDQGTTEAFF,TGTGCCAGCAGCCAAGACCAGGGGACCACTGAAGCTTTCTTT,TRBV7-9,14,-,TRBJ1-1,once
CASGWPRNTIYF,TGTGCCAGCGGATGGCCCCGAAACACCATATATTTT,TRBV12-3/TRBV12-4,12,-,TRBJ1-3,-